This entry lists 27 T cell receptor beta chains sequenced from one sample in a study of T cell responses to AZD1222 COVID-19 vaccine. Sequenced by immunoSEQ multiplex PCR; TCRdb stores in-frame clones only, minus some. The sample shows roughly 150,000 clones, 80% to 95% of them seen only once. This material consisted of peripheral blood, taken on day 0 of AZD1222 vaccination. All receptors derive from an adult in good health.

The rearrangement uses TRBV2 and TRBJ1-5, with D unclear. Germline V gene lookup returns CDR1 SNHLY and CDR2 FYNNEI. CDR3 size: 15 residues. V was trimmed by 4 bases and J by 6 bases, leaving 16 bases between them. CDR3: CASSAQPTESQPQHF. The CDR3 nucleotides are TGTGCCAGCAGTGCCCAACCGACGGAAAGTCAGCCCCAGCATTTT.

This chain connects TRBV15 to TRBJ1-2; no clear D. Per germline, CDR1 LNHNV and CDR2 YYDKDF (reference sequence). V lost 0 bases, J lost 4 bases, and 6 bases lay in between. CDR3 size: 13 residues. CDR3 protein: CATSRDTGYGYTF. The CDR3 DNA follows: TGTGCCACCAGCAGAGATACGGGCTATGGCTACACCTTC. Looking up the rest from reference TRBV15 and TRBJ1-2 gives the full variable domain: DAMVIQNPRYQVTQFGKPVTLSCSQTLNHNVMYWYQQKSSQAPKLLFHYYDKDFNNEADTPDNFQSRRPNTSFCFLDIRSPGLGDTAMYLCATSRDTGYGYTFGSGTRLTVV.

The rearrangement uses TRBV2 and TRBJ1-5; D remains ambiguous. The CDR3 is made up of 16 amino acids. Germline V lookup: CDR1 SNHLY, CDR2 FYNNEI. V dropped 6 bases and J dropped 0 bases, with 15 bases sitting between them. The CDR3 region is CASRFSTGYSNQPQHF. In DNA form, the CDR3 reads TGTGCCAGCAGATTCTCGACGGGATATAGCAATCAGCCCCAGCATTTT. Looking up the rest from reference TRBV2 and TRBJ1-5 gives the full variable domain: EPEVTQTPSHQVTQMGQEVILRCVPISNHLYFYWYRQILGQKVEFLVSFYNNEISEKSEIFDDQFSVERPDGSNFTLKIRSTKLEDSAMYFCASRFSTGYSNQPQHFGDGTRLSIL.

The V gene is TRBV7-9, the J gene TRBJ2-7; 13 positions agree with TRBD2. This CDR3 is 15 amino acids long. After removal of 4 bases from V and 7 bases from J, the junction contained 7 bases not matched to a gene. The germline gives CDR1 SEHNR, CDR2 FQNEAQ (reference sequence). CDR3 in amino acids: CASSSGLAGVGEQYF. CDR3 in DNA: TGTGCCAGCAGCTCCGGACTAGCGGGAGTAGGGGAGCAGTACTTC.

The gene calls are TRBV27 and TRBJ1-6; 9 nucleotides agree with TRBD1. CDR1 MNHEY and CDR2 SMNVEV come from the germline V gene (reference sequence). The CDR3 has 18 amino acids. The ends lost 4 bases at V and 3 bases at J; junction bases unmatched: 10. The CDR3 region has the DNA TGTGCCAGCAGTTCGCCGGGACAGGGTGGCTTCTATAATTCACCCCTCCACTTT. Translating it yields CASSSPGQGGFYNSPLHF.

CDR3 protein: CASSLGLAEYNEQFF. The CDR3 DNA follows: TGCGCCAGCAGCTTGGGGCTAGCGGAGTACAATGAGCAGTTCTTC. The rearrangement joins TRBV5-1 to TRBJ2-1; 7 positions match TRBD2. V trimming: 0 bases; J trimming: 4 bases; junction bases outside the gene matches: 4. The CDR3 sequence is 15 residues long. Germline V lookup: CDR1 SGHRS, CDR2 YFSETQ.

The genes are TRBV10-3 and TRBJ2-3, with unresolved D. CDR1 is ENHRY and CDR2 is SYGVKD in the germline V gene. The CDR3 spans 12 residues. Trimming removed 3 bases from V and 4 bases from J, with 5 bases in between. Written as DNA, the CDR3 is TGTGCCATCAGTGAACTGCCAGATACGCAGTATTTT. Translating gives CAISELPDTQYF.

This clone has more than one count but fewer than ten. The chain couples TRBV19 to TRBJ2-1; D perhaps matches TRBD1 (6 bases). Trimming left V 5 bases short and J 7 bases short, with 12 bases between. Germline V lookup: CDR1 LNHDA, CDR2 SQIVND (reference sequence). The CDR3 has 13 residues. In DNA, the CDR3 is TGTGCCAGTAGTGTACAGGGATGGAATGAGCAGTTCTTC. Residues: CASSVQGWNEQFF.

V and J are TRBV5-1 and TRBJ1-2; 8 positions match TRBD1. The ends lost 0 bases at V and 5 bases at J; junction bases unmatched: 6. This CDR3 region has 15 residues. CDR1 and CDR2 from the germline V gene are SGHRS and YFSETQ. The CDR3 nucleotides read TGCGCCAGCAGCTTGGCCGACAGGGGCCAGTATGGCTACACCTTC. This gives the protein CASSLADRGQYGYTF.

This CDR3 reads CASSTDRAGSPLHF. The CDR3 DNA follows: TGTGCCAGCAGCACCGACAGGGCCGGGTCACCCCTCCACTTT. The rearrangement links TRBV5-4 to TRBJ1-6; 7 bases match TRBD1. The germline V gene encodes CDR1 SGHNT and CDR2 YYREEE (reference sequence). This CDR3 is built from 14 residues. Trimming removed 4 bases from V and 10 bases from J; junction bases left unmatched: 8.

This chain links TRBV12-5 with TRBJ1-1, with 8 bases matching TRBD1. With 5 bases clipped from V and 4 bases from J, the junction kept 6 bases outside the gene matches. Germline V gene data show CDR1 as LGHNT and CDR2 as FRNRAP. CDR3 length: 14 amino acids. The CDR3 spells CASGDRGGSTEAFF. As DNA, the CDR3 is TGTGCTAGTGGTGACAGGGGTGGGAGCACTGAAGCTTTCTTT.

The rearrangement links TRBV6-5 to TRBJ2-2; TRBD1 is a possible D gene (6 bases). The ends were cut back, 8 bases at V and 6 bases at J, with 13 bases in the middle. CDR1 MNHEY and CDR2 SVGAGI come from the germline V gene. The CDR3 extends over 13 amino acids. The CDR3 loop is CASHDRWSGELFF. CDR3 DNA: TGTGCCAGCCATGACAGGTGGTCCGGGGAGCTGTTTTTT.

V is TRBV6-2 or TRBV6-3 and J is TRBJ2-7; 8 bases are shared with TRBD1. This CDR3 region has 17 residues. CDR1 and CDR2 (germline): MNHEY, SVGEGT. Trimming cost V 6 bases and J 0 bases; bases outside gene matches: 13. The CDR3 DNA follows: TGTGCCAGCAGCCCCGCGGTGGGGACAGGCGACTCCTACGAGCAGTACTTC. Amino acids: CASSPAVGTGDSYEQYF.

This clone was detected once. CDR3: CASSLTKDTEAFF. In DNA, the CDR3 is TGCGCCAGCAGCTTGACTAAGGACACTGAAGCTTTCTTT. The rearrangement uses TRBV5-1 and TRBJ1-1; D uncertain. V was cut by 1 base and J by 3 bases, with 7 bases left in between. Germline loops: CDR1 SGHRS, CDR2 YFSETQ. The CDR3 length is 13 residues.

Comment on this clone: This sample also contains other DNA sequences that code for the same CDR3. The chain is built from TRBV12-3 or TRBV12-4 and TRBJ2-2; D call uncertain. This CDR3 region has 12 residues. V shed 11 bases and J shed 1 base, with 8 bases lying between them. DNA of the CDR3: TGTGCCTCGACTGAGAACACCGGGGAGCTGTTTTTT. Protein sequence: CASTENTGELFF.

The chain carries TRBV7-6 and TRBJ1-2, with D hard to call. CDR3 length: 13 amino acids. The V end lost 3 bases, the J end lost 8 bases, and 13 bases lay between the germline ends. CDR1 and CDR2 (germline): SGHVS, FNYEAQ. DNA of the CDR3: TGTGCCAGCAGCTTCCGGGATTCAAGAGGCTACACCTTC. Residues: CASSFRDSRGYTF.

Worth noting for this clone: Within the sample, other DNA sequences also encode this same CDR3. This chain uses TRBV6-5 with TRBJ1-1, with 7 positions matching TRBD1. V lost 0 bases to trimming and J lost 2 bases; unmatched junction nucleotides: 3. Germline assignment: CDR1 MNHEY and CDR2 SVGAGI. The CDR3 has 15 residues. Here the CDR3 DNA reads TGTGCCAGCAGTTACTCGAACAGGGGAAACACTGAAGCTTTCTTT. This encodes CASSYSNRGNTEAFF.

The chain is built from TRBV12-5 and TRBJ2-1, with 8 bases identical to TRBD1. CDR3 length equals 15 residues. V lost 5 bases, J lost 8 bases, and 11 bases stayed unmatched. Germline-derived CDR1 and CDR2 are LGHNT and FRNRAP. The CDR3 DNA reads TGTGCTAGTGGTACCGGACAGGGTCTAGGGGATGAGCAGTTCTTC. Amino acids: CASGTGQGLGDEQFF.

This chain joins TRBV25-1 and TRBJ1-1, with a weak D call TRBD1 (6 bases). This CDR3 is built from 13 residues. Looked up from germline, CDR1 is MGHDK and CDR2 is SYGVNS. Deletions cut 4 bases from V and 1 base from J, with 7 bases between. The CDR3 is CASSAGANTEAFF. The CDR3 nucleotides are TGTGCCAGCAGTGCGGGGGCGAACACTGAAGCTTTCTTT.

The V call is TRBV18, the J call TRBJ2-7; 10 bases match TRBD1. Germline trimming cut 1 base from V and 5 bases from J; bases unmatched to any gene: 5. Germline-derived CDR1 and CDR2 are KGHSH and LQKENI. This CDR3 comprises 15 residues. The CDR3 sequence: CASSPLRTGGDEQYF. CDR3 nucleotide sequence: TGTGCCAGCTCACCACTCAGGACAGGGGGGGACGAGCAGTACTTC.

The chain links TRBV7-2 to TRBJ2-5; D is undetermined. The CDR3 length is 14 residues. The V gene's germline CDR1 is SGHTA and CDR2 FQGNSA. V dropped 3 bases and J dropped 2 bases, with 10 bases sitting between them. CDR3: CASSFTTLQETQYF. CDR3 DNA: TGTGCCAGCAGCTTCACTACCTTACAAGAGACCCAGTACTTC.

The rearrangement joins TRBV4-2 to TRBJ1-6; D might be TRBD1 (5 bases). This CDR3 comprises 17 residues. Trimming stripped 4 bases from V and 8 bases from J, with 21 bases between. Per germline, CDR1 LGHNA and CDR2 YNFKEQ. CDR3 DNA: TGTGCCAGCAGCCTCGGGGCCGTTGGAGCCATGGATTCACCCCTCCACTTT. Protein product: CASSLGAVGAMDSPLHF.

In its sample, this clone was seen once. Additional DNA sequences in this sample encode the identical CDR3. The gene calls are TRBV14 and TRBJ1-3, with D hard to call. Trimming left V 4 bases short and J 0 bases short, with 7 bases between. CDR3 length: 14 amino acids. The V gene's germline CDR1 is SGHDN and CDR2 FVKESK. CDR3 protein: CASSRGSSGNTIYF. The CDR3 DNA reads as TGTGCCAGCAGCCGAGGGAGCTCTGGAAACACCATATATTTT.

This sequence joins TRBV7-2 and TRBJ2-5; 8 bases agree with TRBD1. The CDR3 has 14 amino acids. Germline trimming cut 5 bases from V and 5 bases from J; bases unmatched to any gene: 7. Germline CDR1 SGHTA, CDR2 FQGNSA. CDR3 loop: CASSPTGVRETQYF. CDR3 nucleotides: TGTGCCAGCAGCCCGACAGGGGTTAGGGAGACCCAGTACTTC. Drawing the rest from reference TRBV7-2 and TRBJ2-5, the complete variable domain is GAGVSQSPSNKVTEKGKDVELRCDPISGHTALYWYRQSLGQGLEFLIYFQGNSAPDKSGLPSDRFSAERTGGSVSTLTIQRTQQEDSAVYLCASSPTGVRETQYFGPGTRLLVL.

The chain links TRBV7-2 to TRBJ2-5; D is unclear. This CDR3 is built from 13 residues. Trimming removed 5 bases from V and 1 base from J, with 8 bases in between. The germline gives CDR1 SGHTA, CDR2 FQGNSA. The CDR3 sequence: CASSMSPQETQYF. The CDR3 DNA sequence: TGTGCCAGCAGCATGAGTCCCCAAGAGACCCAGTACTTC.

V usage is TRBV30 and J usage is TRBJ1-5, with D maybe TRBD1 (6 bases). The CDR3 consists of 14 residues. Per the germline V gene, CDR1 is GTSNPN and CDR2 is SVGIG (reference sequence). The CDR3 bases are TGTGCTTTCGGGGGGGGCCCCACTAATCAGCCCCAGCATTTT. This codes for CAFGGGPTNQPQHF. Full variable domain (outside the CDR3, taken from reference TRBV30 and TRBJ1-5): SQTIHQWPATLVQPVGSPLSLECTVEGTSNPNLYWYRQAAGRGLQLLFYSVGIGQISSEVPQNLSASRPQDRQFILSSKKLLLSDSGFYLCAFGGGPTNQPQHFGDGTRLSIL.

Concerning this clone itself: Other nucleotide sequences from this sample produce the same CDR3. The rearrangement links TRBV6-5 to TRBJ1-5; 9 bases are a match to TRBD1. The CDR3 has 15 residues. V shed 6 bases, J shed 2 bases, and the junction held 5 bases outside the gene matches. Germline CDR1 MNHEY, CDR2 SVGAGI. For the CDR3, the DNA is TGTGCCAGCAGCCCGGACAGGGGTGGCAATCAGCCCCAGCATTTT. Translated, it gives CASSPDRGGNQPQHF.